This TCR beta chain was recovered during a study of early T cells in non-severe SARS-CoV-2 infection. Study background: Sequencing used unsorted whole-blood bulk RNA, so chains lack pairing.

Attachment of unique molecular identifiers to individual cDNA molecules was performed. TCRdb redid the calling of the 5' RACE reads with MiXCR, one entry per CDR3 protein. The sample comprises 50,000 to 65,000 distinct CDR3 sequences, more than 15% of which are singletons, and approximately 8.4% rests with the top ten. The germline CDR1 and CDR2 sequences are SGHAT and FQNNGV. Trimming at V came to 7 bases and at J to 8 bases, leaving 7 bases not matched to a gene. The CDR3 runs to 14 residues. This clonotype was obtained from an adult who was a healthcare worker with PCR-confirmed SARS-CoV-2 infection or an uninfected control (not recorded which). Material: whole blood, obtained at baseline. The chain combines TRBV11-2 with TRBJ1-6, with 8 bases fitting TRBD1. The CDR3 here is CASTTQGVYSPLHF. The CDR3 bases are TGTGCCAGCACCACACAGGGGGTTTATTCACCCCTCCACTTT.